These 14 T cell receptor beta chains share one sample of origin, sequenced in a study of blood T cell repertoires in COVID-19. This table comes from immunoSEQ multiplex PCR, and its TCRdb copy is limited to in-frame clones, with some not included. This table holds 360,000 or so clones, around 87% found once. The source material was peripheral blood. These receptors were taken from a young man with active or convalescent COVID-19.

This rearrangement joins TRBV6-2 or TRBV6-3 to TRBJ2-3; 11 nucleotides align to TRBD2. Per germline, CDR1 MNHEY and CDR2 SVGEGT. CDR3 length: 18 amino acids. V trimming: 6 bases; J trimming: 3 bases; junction bases outside the gene matches: 14. CDR3 sequence reads: CASSPRASGGPSTDTQYF. Here the CDR3 DNA reads TGTGCCAGCAGCCCCCGGGCTAGCGGGGGGCCTTCGACAGATACGCAGTATTTT.

The rearrangement joins TRBV5-1 to TRBJ2-2; 10 bases match TRBD1. This CDR3 is built from 16 residues. Germline CDR1 and CDR2: SGHRS and YFSETQ. The ends lost 3 bases at V and 4 bases at J; junction bases unmatched: 6. In DNA form, the CDR3 reads TGCGCCAGCAGCTCCCGACAGGGGGCAGGCACCGGGGAGCTGTTTTTT. It yields the protein CASSSRQGAGTGELFF.

The chain joins TRBV27 to TRBJ2-7, with 12 bases matching TRBD2. Germline CDR1 and CDR2: MNHEY and SMNVEV (reference sequence). This CDR3 contains 16 residues. V lost 6 bases to trimming and J lost 3 bases; unmatched junction nucleotides: 9. The CDR3 DNA is TGTGCCAGCAGCCCAAGAACTAGCGGGGGGTACTACGAGCAGTACTTC. Amino acids: CASSPRTSGGYYEQYF.

This chain uses TRBV7-2 with TRBJ1-2; possibly TRBD1 for D (6 bases). CDR1 SGHTA and CDR2 FQGNSA come from the germline V gene. V gave up 4 bases and J gave up 4 bases, with 16 bases separating them. The CDR3 loop spans 15 amino acids. DNA for the CDR3: TGTGCCAGCAGCTCATGGACAGAGACCAGCTATGGCTACACCTTC. Translating gives CASSSWTETSYGYTF.

Regarding this clone: The same CDR3 arises from other DNA sequences in this sample as well. V is TRBV28 and J is TRBJ1-6; D remains unclear. V lost 5 bases and J lost 10, with 9 bases in between. The CDR3 runs to 12 residues. Germline CDR1 reads MDHEN; CDR2 reads SYDVKM. The CDR3: CASSLRSSPLHF. The CDR3 bases are TGTGCCAGCAGTCTTCGGTCATCACCCCTCCACTTT.

This chain links TRBV30 with TRBJ2-1, with a weak D call TRBD2 (6 bases). The CDR3 covers 13 residues. CDR1 is GTSNPN and CDR2 is SVGIG in the germline V gene (reference sequence). The V end was cut by 7 bases, the J end by 7 bases, with 17 bases between. The CDR3 nucleotides are TGTGCCTCCCCCGGGGACTCAGGGAATGAGCAGTTCTTC. Translated, it gives CASPGDSGNEQFF.

The DNA of the CDR3 is TGTGCCAGCAGCTTATCGGCAGCGACTAATTCACCCCTCCACTTT. Its protein is CASSLSAATNSPLHF. J is TRBJ1-6 and V is TRBV7-3; D unresolved. The ends were cut back, 2 bases at V and 6 bases at J, with 11 bases in the middle. Germline lookup yields CDR1 SGHTA and CDR2 FQGTGA. The CDR3 runs to 15 residues.

This clone was seen only once. V and J are TRBV7-9 and TRBJ1-2; D might be TRBD1 (5 bases). This CDR3 has 14 residues. V gave up 1 base and J gave up 4 bases, with 10 bases separating them. The germline V gene has CDR1 SEHNR and CDR2 FQNEAQ (reference sequence). CDR3 nucleotide sequence: TGTGCCAGCAGCTTAGGGGGGGAAGCCTATGGCTACACCTTC. Translated: CASSLGGEAYGYTF. The whole variable domain, remainder taken from reference TRBV7-9 and TRBJ1-2, is DTGVSQNPRHKITKRGQNVTFRCDPISEHNRLYWYRQTLGQGPEFLTYFQNEAQLEKSRLLSDRFSAERPKGSFSTLEIQRTEQGDSAMYLCASSLGGEAYGYTFGSGTRLTVV.

This clone was counted once. The chain employs TRBV6-5 and TRBJ1-2, with D hard to call. CDR3 length: 13 residues. Trimming shortened V by 2 bases and J by 8 bases, and 12 bases separated the two germline ends. CDR1 is MNHEY and CDR2 is SVGAGI in the germline V gene. The CDR3, as DNA: TGTGCCAGCAGTTACCAGCGCTCGCAGGGCTACACCTTC. Translation gives CASSYQRSQGYTF.

The J gene is TRBJ2-7, the V gene TRBV20-1, with 11 bases aligning to TRBD2. In germline, CDR1 is DFQATT, CDR2 SNEGSKA (reference sequence). The V segment lost 3 bases and the J segment 2 bases; nucleotides outside the gene matches: 3. CDR3 length equals 14 residues. The CDR3 bases are TGCAGTGCTAGTTCGACTAGCGGGACCTACGAGCAGTACTTC. Translating it yields CSASSTSGTYEQYF.

The rearrangement uses TRBV7-2 and TRBJ2-5, with 13 bases identical to TRBD2. V lost 3 bases and J lost 3; bases outside the gene matches: 10. In germline, CDR1 is SGHTA, CDR2 FQGNSA. The CDR3 runs 18 residues. The DNA for the CDR3 is TGTGCCAGCAGCTTGAGACCCGGGACTAGCGGGATCGAAGAGACCCAGTACTTC. Residues: CASSLRPGTSGIEETQYF.

This clone appeared once. The CDR3 loop reads CASSPTRASGATGELFF. For the CDR3, the DNA is TGTGCCAGCAGCCCAACAAGGGCTAGCGGGGCCACCGGGGAGCTGTTTTTT. The chain links TRBV7-3 to TRBJ2-2; 9 bases line up with TRBD2. V lost 5 bases to trimming and J lost 4 bases; unmatched junction nucleotides: 11. This CDR3 is 17 amino acids long. Germline V gene lookup returns CDR1 SGHTA and CDR2 FQGTGA.

This chain connects TRBV7-9 to TRBJ2-1; no reliable D call. Per germline, CDR1 SEHNR and CDR2 FQNEAQ (reference sequence). The V gene lost 4 bases and the J gene lost 2 bases, with 15 bases spanning the gap. CDR3 length: 16 amino acids. CDR3 in amino acids: CASSSSGSSAYNEQFF. For the CDR3, the DNA is TGTGCCAGCAGCTCCTCCGGGTCCTCGGCCTACAATGAGCAGTTCTTC.

The CDR3 reads CASSRTEGLGGYTF. The CDR3 nucleotides are TGCGCCAGCAGCAGAACGGAGGGGCTGGGCGGCTACACCTTC. The chain uses TRBV4-1 and TRBJ1-2; a possible D gene is TRBD1 (5 bases). The germline V gene encodes CDR1 MGHRA and CDR2 YSYEKL. The germline V and J ends were trimmed by 5 bases and 8 bases, with 18 bases remaining between them. The CDR3 sequence is 14 residues long.